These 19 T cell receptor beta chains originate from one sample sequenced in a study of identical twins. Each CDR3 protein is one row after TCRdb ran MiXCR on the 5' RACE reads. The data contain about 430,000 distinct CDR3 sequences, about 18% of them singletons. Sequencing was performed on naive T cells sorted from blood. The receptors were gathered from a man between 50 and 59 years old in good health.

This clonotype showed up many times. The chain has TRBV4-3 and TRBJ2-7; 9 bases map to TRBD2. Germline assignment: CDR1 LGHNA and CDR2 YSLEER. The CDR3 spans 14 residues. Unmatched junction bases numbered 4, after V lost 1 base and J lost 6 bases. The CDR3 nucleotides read TGCGCCAGCAGCCAAGCCCTAGCGGGAATCGAGCAGTACTTC. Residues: CASSQALAGIEQYF.

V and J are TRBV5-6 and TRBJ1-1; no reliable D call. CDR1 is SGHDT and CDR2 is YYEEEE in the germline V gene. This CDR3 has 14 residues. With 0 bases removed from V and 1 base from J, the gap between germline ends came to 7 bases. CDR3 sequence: CASSLDWRNTEAFF. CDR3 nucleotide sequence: TGTGCCAGCAGCTTGGACTGGCGGAACACTGAAGCTTTCTTT.

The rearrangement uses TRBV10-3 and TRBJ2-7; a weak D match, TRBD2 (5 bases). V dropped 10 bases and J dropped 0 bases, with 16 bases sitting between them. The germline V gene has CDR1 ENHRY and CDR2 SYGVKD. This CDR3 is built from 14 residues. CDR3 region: CATGEPDFSYEQYF. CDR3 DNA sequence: TGTGCCACCGGAGAGCCGGACTTCTCCTACGAGCAGTACTTC.

The CDR3 protein is CASSPRTATGELFF. CDR3 bases: TGTGCCAGCAGCCCCAGGACAGCCACCGGGGAGCTGTTTTTT. The chain carries TRBV7-2 and TRBJ2-2; maybe TRBD1 (6 bases). Germline CDR1 reads SGHTA; CDR2 reads FQGNSA. The CDR3 covers 14 residues. V was shortened by 5 bases and J by 4 bases, with 11 bases between the two germline ends.

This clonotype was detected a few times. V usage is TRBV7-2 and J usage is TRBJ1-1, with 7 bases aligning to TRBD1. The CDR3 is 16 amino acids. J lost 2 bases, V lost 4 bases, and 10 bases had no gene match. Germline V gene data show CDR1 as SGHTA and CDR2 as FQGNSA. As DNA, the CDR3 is TGTGCCAGCAGCTACTCGCCGCAGGGGGTAAACACTGAAGCTTTCTTT. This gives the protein CASSYSPQGVNTEAFF.

CDR3 region: CAWSVGYVNTEAFF. The CDR3 DNA reads TGTGCCTGGAGTGTTGGTTATGTGAACACTGAAGCTTTCTTT. The rearrangement links TRBV30 to TRBJ1-1; D gene unclear. The germline V and J ends were trimmed by 0 bases and 0 bases, with 8 bases remaining between them. Germline loops: CDR1 GTSNPN, CDR2 SVGIG (reference sequence). The length of the CDR3 is 14 residues.

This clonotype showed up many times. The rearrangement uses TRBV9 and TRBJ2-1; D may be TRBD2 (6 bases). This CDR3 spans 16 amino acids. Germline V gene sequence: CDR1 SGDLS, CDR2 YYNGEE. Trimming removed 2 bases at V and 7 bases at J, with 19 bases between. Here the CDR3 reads CASSVYDYGGPNEQFF. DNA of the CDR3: TGTGCCAGCAGCGTGTACGATTACGGGGGACCTAATGAGCAGTTCTTC.

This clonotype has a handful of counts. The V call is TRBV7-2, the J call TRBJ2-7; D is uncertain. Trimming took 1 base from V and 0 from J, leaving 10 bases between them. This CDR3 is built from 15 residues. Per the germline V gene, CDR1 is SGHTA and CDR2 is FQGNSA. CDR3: CASSLVGLSSYEQYF. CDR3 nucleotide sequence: TGTGCCAGCAGCTTAGTGGGGTTAAGCTCCTACGAGCAGTACTTC.

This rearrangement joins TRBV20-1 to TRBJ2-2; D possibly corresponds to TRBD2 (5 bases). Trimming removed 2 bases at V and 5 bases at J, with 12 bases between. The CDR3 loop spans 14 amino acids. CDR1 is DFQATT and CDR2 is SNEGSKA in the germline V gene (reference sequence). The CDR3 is CSARWLAGTGELFF. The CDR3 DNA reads TGCAGTGCTAGATGGCTAGCCGGGACCGGGGAGCTGTTTTTT.

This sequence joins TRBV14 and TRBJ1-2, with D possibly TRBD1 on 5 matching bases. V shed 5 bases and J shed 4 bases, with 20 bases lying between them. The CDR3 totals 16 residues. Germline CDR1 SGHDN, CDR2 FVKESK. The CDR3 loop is CASSELGGADFYGYTF. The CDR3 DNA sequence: TGTGCCAGCAGCGAACTGGGCGGGGCAGACTTCTATGGCTACACCTTC.

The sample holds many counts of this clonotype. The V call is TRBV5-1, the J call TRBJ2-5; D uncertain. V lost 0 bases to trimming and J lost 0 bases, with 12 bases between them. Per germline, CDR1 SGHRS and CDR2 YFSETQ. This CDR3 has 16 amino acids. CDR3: CASSLDPGAYQETQYF. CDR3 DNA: TGCGCCAGCAGCTTGGATCCGGGCGCGTACCAAGAGACCCAGTACTTC.

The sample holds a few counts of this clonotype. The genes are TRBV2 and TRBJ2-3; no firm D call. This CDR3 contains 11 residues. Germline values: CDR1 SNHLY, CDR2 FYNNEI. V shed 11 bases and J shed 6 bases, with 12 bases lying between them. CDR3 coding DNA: TGTGCCGGCGCGACGGGCGATACGCAGTATTTT. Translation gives CAGATGDTQYF.

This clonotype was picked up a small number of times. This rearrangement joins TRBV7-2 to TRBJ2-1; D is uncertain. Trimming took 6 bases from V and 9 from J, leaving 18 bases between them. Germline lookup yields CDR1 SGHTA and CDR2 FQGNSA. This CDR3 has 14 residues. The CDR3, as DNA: TGTGCCAGCAGGCCCTTGCTAACTTTGGGTGAGCAGTTCTTC. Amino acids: CASRPLLTLGEQFF.

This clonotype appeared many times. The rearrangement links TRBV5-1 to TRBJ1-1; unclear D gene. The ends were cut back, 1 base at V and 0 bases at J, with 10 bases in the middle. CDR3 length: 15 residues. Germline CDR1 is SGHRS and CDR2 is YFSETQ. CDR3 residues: CASSLSLTLNTEAFF. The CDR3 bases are TGCGCCAGCAGCTTGAGTCTGACGTTGAACACTGAAGCTTTCTTT.

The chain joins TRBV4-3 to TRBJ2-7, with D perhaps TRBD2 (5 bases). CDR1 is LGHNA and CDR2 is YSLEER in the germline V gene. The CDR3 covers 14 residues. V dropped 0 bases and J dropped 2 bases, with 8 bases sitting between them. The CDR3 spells CASSQDEGTYEQYF. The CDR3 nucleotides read TGCGCCAGCAGCCAAGATGAGGGAACCTACGAGCAGTACTTC.

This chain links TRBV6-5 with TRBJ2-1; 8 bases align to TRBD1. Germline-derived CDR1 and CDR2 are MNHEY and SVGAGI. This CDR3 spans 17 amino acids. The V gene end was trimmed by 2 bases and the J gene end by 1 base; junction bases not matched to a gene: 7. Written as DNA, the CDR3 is TGTGCCAGCAGTTACAATCGGGACAGGAGGTCCTACAATGAGCAGTTCTTC. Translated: CASSYNRDRRSYNEQFF.

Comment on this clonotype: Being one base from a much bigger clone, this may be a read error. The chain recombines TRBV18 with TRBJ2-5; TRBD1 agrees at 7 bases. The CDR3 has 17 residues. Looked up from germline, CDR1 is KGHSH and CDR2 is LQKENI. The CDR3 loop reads CASSPPWGQRNQEPQYF. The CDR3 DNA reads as TGTGCCAGCTCACCACCCTGGGGACAGCGGAACCAAGAGCCCCAGTACTTC.

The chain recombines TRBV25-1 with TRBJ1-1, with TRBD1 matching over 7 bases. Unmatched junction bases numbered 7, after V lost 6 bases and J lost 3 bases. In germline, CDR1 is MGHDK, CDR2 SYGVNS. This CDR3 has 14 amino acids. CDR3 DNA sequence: TGTGCCAGCAGGGAGACAGGGCAGGACACTGAAGCTTTCTTT. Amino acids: CASRETGQDTEAFF. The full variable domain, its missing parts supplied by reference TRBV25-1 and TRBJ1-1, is EADIYQTPRYLVIGTGKKITLECSQTMGHDKMYWYQQDPGMELHLIHYSYGVNSTEKGDLSSESTVSRIRTEHFPLTLESARPSHTSQYLCASRETGQDTEAFFGQGTRLTVV.

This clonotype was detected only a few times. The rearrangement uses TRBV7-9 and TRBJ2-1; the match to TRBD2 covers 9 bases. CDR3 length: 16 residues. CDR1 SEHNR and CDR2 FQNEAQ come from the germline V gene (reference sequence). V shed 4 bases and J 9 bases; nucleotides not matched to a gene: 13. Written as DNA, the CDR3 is TGTGCCAGCAGCTCTATTAGCGGGGGCCCAGTAGGTGAGCAGTTCTTC. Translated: CASSSISGGPVGEQFF.